The 27 T cell receptor beta chains in this list originate from one sample, sequenced in a study of blood T cell repertoires in COVID-19. Clones were read by immunoSEQ multiplex PCR, and TCRdb kept only the in-frame ones, dropping some. This repertoire shows around 200,000 clones, around 87% found once; its top ten account for over 7%. Specimen: peripheral blood. Receptor source: a woman older than 75 in a cohort sampled during active or convalescent COVID-19.

V and J are TRBV5-6 and TRBJ1-2, with 8 bases lining up with TRBD1. The germline V gene encodes CDR1 SGHDT and CDR2 YYEEEE. The CDR3 contains 16 residues. V lost 4 bases to trimming and J lost 4 bases; unmatched junction nucleotides: 12. The CDR3 nucleotides are TGTGCCAGCAGCGTGCCCCCGGGACAGGCTCCCTATGGCTACACCTTC. It codes for CASSVPPGQAPYGYTF.

The rearrangement links TRBV7-8 to TRBJ1-1, with unresolved D. Trimming left V 5 bases short and J 1 base short, with 11 bases between. CDR3 length: 14 amino acids. Germline V CDR1 and CDR2: SGHVS, FQNEAQ. The DNA of the CDR3 is TGTGCCAGCAGCACCCAGACGGGGAACACTGAAGCTTTCTTT. Protein product: CASSTQTGNTEAFF.

V usage is TRBV7-2 and J usage is TRBJ2-7; D remains ambiguous. V lost 0 bases, J lost 4 bases, and 10 bases lay in between. CDR1 is SGHTA and CDR2 is FQGNSA in the germline V gene. This CDR3 spans 14 amino acids. For the CDR3, the DNA is TGTGCCAGCAGCTTAGCGGCTGTAATGTACGAGCAGTACTTC. Translated, it gives CASSLAAVMYEQYF.

The V call is TRBV19, the J call TRBJ2-5, with 7 bases fitting TRBD1. Germline CDR1 reads LNHDA; CDR2 reads SQIVND (reference sequence). J gave up 4 bases and V 4 bases, and 0 bases lay outside the gene matches. This CDR3 is built from 12 residues. CDR3 in amino acids: CASSTGGETQYF. As DNA, the CDR3 is TGTGCCAGTAGTACAGGGGGAGAGACCCAGTACTTC.

This clone was observed a single time. The J gene is TRBJ2-2, the V gene TRBV2; 7 nucleotides agree with TRBD1. The CDR3 contains 15 residues. J lost 0 bases, V lost 6 bases, and 4 bases had no gene match. CDR1 SNHLY and CDR2 FYNNEI come from the germline V gene. The chain's CDR3 is CASSVQGTNTGELFF. The CDR3 nucleotides read TGTGCCAGCAGCGTACAGGGGACGAACACCGGGGAGCTGTTTTTT. Based on the CDR3 plus reference TRBV2 and TRBJ2-2, the full variable domain is EPEVTQTPSHQVTQMGQEVILRCVPISNHLYFYWYRQILGQKVEFLVSFYNNEISEKSEIFDDQFSVERPDGSNFTLKIRSTKLEDSAMYFCASSVQGTNTGELFFGEGSRLTVL.

The rearrangement joins TRBV15 to TRBJ2-2; 12 bases are shared with TRBD2. This CDR3 spans 18 amino acids. J lost 5 bases, V lost 1 base, and 8 bases had no gene match. Germline V gives CDR1 LNHNV, CDR2 YYDKDF (reference sequence). Written as DNA, the CDR3 is TGTGCCACCAGCAGAGGTTCTAGCGGGGGGGCGAGGACCGGGGAGCTGTTTTTT. Encoded protein: CATSRGSSGGARTGELFF.

This chain links TRBV18 with TRBJ1-4; no definite D call. Germline V gives CDR1 KGHSH, CDR2 LQKENI. Trimming removed 3 bases at V and 8 bases at J, with 13 bases between. The CDR3 has 14 residues. This CDR3 is CASSPTSSREKLFF. CDR3 DNA sequence: TGTGCCAGCTCACCGACAAGTAGTAGAGAAAAACTGTTTTTT.

In DNA form, the CDR3 reads TGTGCCAGCAGCCAAGGTCTAACTAGCGGGACCTACAATGAGCAGTTCTTC. This encodes CASSQGLTSGTYNEQFF. The V call is TRBV3-1 (or the pseudogene TRBV3-2), the J call TRBJ2-1, with TRBD2 identical over 10 bases. Germline trimming cut 1 base from V and 2 bases from J; bases unmatched to any gene: 5. Germline-derived CDR1 and CDR2 are LGHDT and YNNKEL (reference sequence). There are 17 residues in the CDR3.

This clone was counted once. The CDR3 nucleotides read TGTGCCAGCAGCCCTCAGCCGGGACAGGCGAAAGAGACCCAGTACTTC. The encoded protein is CASSPQPGQAKETQYF. The genes are TRBV11-3 and TRBJ2-5; 8 nucleotides agree with TRBD1. The length of the CDR3 is 16 residues. The V segment lost 5 bases and the J segment 3 bases; nucleotides outside the gene matches: 11. CDR1 is SGHNT and CDR2 is YENEEA in the germline V gene.

The gene calls are TRBV11-3 and TRBJ2-3, with 7 positions matching TRBD1. The CDR3 has 16 residues. Germline V gene sequence: CDR1 SGHNT, CDR2 YENEEA. Trimming removed 5 bases from V and 3 bases from J; junction bases left unmatched: 11. The CDR3 loop reads CASSKQGMGETDTQYF. In DNA form, the CDR3 reads TGTGCCAGCAGCAAACAGGGGATGGGGGAAACAGATACGCAGTATTTT.

This clone came up once. Other DNA sequences of this sample code for an identical CDR3. The V call is TRBV5-1, the J call TRBJ1-4; D is ambiguous. CDR3 length: 15 amino acids. V was trimmed by 4 bases and J by 0 bases, leaving 10 bases between them. Per germline, CDR1 SGHRS and CDR2 YFSETQ. CDR3 in amino acids: CASSLTASTNEKLFF. CDR3 DNA: TGCGCCAGCAGCCTTACAGCCTCAACTAATGAAAAACTGTTTTTT.

V is TRBV27 and J is TRBJ2-1, with TRBD1 matching 10 bases. Germline assignment: CDR1 MNHEY and CDR2 SMNVEV (reference sequence). V lost 7 bases, J lost 10 bases, and 10 bases stayed unmatched. This CDR3 contains 14 residues. Here the CDR3 DNA reads TGTGCCAGCAAGCGGACAGGGGGGAAATGGGAGCAGTTCTTC. Residues: CASKRTGGKWEQFF.

The genes are TRBV2 and TRBJ1-2, with a tentative D call TRBD1 (6 bases). V shed 0 bases and J shed 8 bases, with 13 bases lying between them. The CDR3 consists of 14 residues. The germline V gene has CDR1 SNHLY and CDR2 FYNNEI. The CDR3 loop reads CASSEAGRGGGYTF. The CDR3 coding sequence is TGTGCCAGCAGTGAAGCCGGCAGGGGTGGAGGCTACACCTTC.

The V and J genes are TRBV7-6 and TRBJ2-3, with 10 nucleotides matching TRBD2. CDR3 length: 15 residues. Germline V CDR1 and CDR2: SGHVS, FNYEAQ. With 6 bases clipped from V and 2 bases from J, the junction kept 5 bases outside the gene matches. The CDR3 DNA follows: TGTGCCAGCAGGTTGACTAGCGGGCTCACAGATACGCAGTATTTT. Translation: CASRLTSGLTDTQYF.

The chain is built from TRBV14 and TRBJ1-2, with 9 bases fitting TRBD1. This CDR3 has 18 residues. Trimming at V came to 0 bases and at J to 4 bases, leaving 12 bases not matched to a gene. Germline CDR1 is SGHDN and CDR2 is FVKESK. CDR3: CASSQELGQGPFGYGYTF. The CDR3 DNA reads TGTGCCAGCAGCCAAGAATTGGGACAGGGCCCCTTCGGCTATGGCTACACCTTC. Full variable domain (remainder filled in from reference TRBV14 and TRBJ1-2): EAGVTQFPSHSVIEKGQTVTLRCDPISGHDNLYWYRRVMGKEIKFLLHFVKESKQDESGMPNNRFLAERTGGTYSTLKVQPAELEDSGVYFCASSQELGQGPFGYGYTFGSGTRLTVV.

The sample holds one count of this clone. This chain links TRBV6-5 with TRBJ2-1; TRBD1 might be the D (5 bases). There are 15 residues in the CDR3. V dropped 5 bases and J dropped 5 bases, with 16 bases sitting between them. Germline values: CDR1 MNHEY, CDR2 SVGAGI. CDR3 DNA sequence: TGTGCCAGCAGTCAAAGGGGTGGTAGAAACAATGAGCAGTTCTTC. Translating gives CASSQRGGRNNEQFF.

The V call is TRBV3-1 (or the pseudogene TRBV3-2), the J call TRBJ1-1; the D gene is possibly TRBD1 (6 bases). Per germline, CDR1 LGHDT and CDR2 YNNKEL (reference sequence). CDR3 length: 14 amino acids. V was shortened by 0 bases and J by 5 bases, with 10 bases between the two germline ends. This chain's CDR3 is CASSQDLGGTEAFF. CDR3 nucleotide sequence: TGTGCCAGCAGCCAAGATCTAGGGGGTACTGAAGCTTTCTTT.

The chain joins TRBV6-5 to TRBJ1-4; D unresolved. V was cut by 0 bases and J by 11 bases, with 10 bases left in between. Looked up from germline, CDR1 is MNHEY and CDR2 is SVGAGI. The CDR3 is 13 residues long. DNA of the CDR3: TGTGCCAGCAGTTACTCGTACGGGAGCAAACTGTTTTTT. Amino acid sequence: CASSYSYGSKLFF.

This rearrangement joins TRBV2 to TRBJ2-2; 8 bases map to TRBD2. With 5 bases clipped from V and 4 bases from J, the junction kept 6 bases outside the gene matches. CDR1 SNHLY and CDR2 FYNNEI come from the germline V gene. The CDR3 consists of 15 residues. CDR3 amino acids: CASSISGSPTGELFF. CDR3 nucleotides: TGTGCCAGCAGTATAAGCGGGAGTCCCACCGGGGAGCTGTTTTTT.

This chain uses TRBV11-3 with TRBJ2-3, with 10 bases lining up with TRBD1. Germline CDR1 reads SGHNT; CDR2 reads YENEEA. This CDR3 region has 17 residues. The trim removed 5 bases at V and 2 bases at J, leaving 10 bases unmatched. The CDR3 spells CASSARTGGDLTDTQYF. The CDR3, as DNA: TGTGCCAGCAGCGCCCGGACAGGGGGAGACCTCACAGATACGCAGTATTTT.

The chain uses TRBV4-3 and TRBJ1-2; TRBD1 is a possible D gene (6 bases). The CDR3 spans 13 residues. Germline assignment: CDR1 LGHNA and CDR2 YSLEER. Deletions cut 2 bases from V and 6 bases from J, with 10 bases between. The DNA for the CDR3 is TGCGCCAGCAGCCAAACGGGACAACATGGCTACACCTTC. Translated, it gives CASSQTGQHGYTF.

The DNA for the CDR3 is TGTGCCACCTCCCGACAGGGTGGCCCCTACGAGCAGTACGTC. Translated, it gives CATSRQGGPYEQYV. The chain combines TRBV2 with TRBJ2-7; 7 bases align to TRBD1. The CDR3 loop spans 14 amino acids. From germline, CDR1 is SNHLY and CDR2 FYNNEI. J was trimmed by 2 bases and V by 10 bases; bases with no gene match: 11.

Here the CDR3 DNA reads TGTGCCAGCAGCCTTCCGGGATCTCCAAATTCACCCCTCCACTTT. Protein sequence: CASSLPGSPNSPLHF. V usage is TRBV3-1 (or the pseudogene TRBV3-2) and J usage is TRBJ1-6; D is uncertain. This CDR3 has 15 residues. Germline V gene data show CDR1 as LGHDT and CDR2 as YNNKEL (reference sequence). V was pared by 4 bases and J by 7 bases, with 14 bases between.

The chain links TRBV9 to TRBJ2-3; 9 bases map to TRBD2. Germline lookup yields CDR1 SGDLS and CDR2 YYNGEE. Trimming removed 0 bases from V and 0 bases from J; junction bases left unmatched: 2. This CDR3 has 16 residues. The CDR3 region has the DNA TGTGCCAGCAGCGTAGTAGCGGGGGATAGCACAGATACGCAGTATTTT. Its protein product is CASSVVAGDSTDTQYF.

This chain connects TRBV25-1 to TRBJ1-6; D perhaps matches TRBD1 (6 bases). The germline gives CDR1 MGHDK, CDR2 SYGVNS. V lost 4 bases to trimming and J lost 8 bases, with 15 bases between them. The CDR3 extends over 15 amino acids. CDR3 DNA: TGTGCCAGCAGTGGCCTACGGGACATTTATTCACCCCTCCACTTT. Amino acids: CASSGLRDIYSPLHF.

The V call is TRBV19, the J call TRBJ2-6; possibly TRBD1 for D (7 bases). The germline V gene encodes CDR1 LNHDA and CDR2 SQIVND (reference sequence). The CDR3 is 17 amino acids. V dropped 10 bases and J dropped 1 base, with 20 bases sitting between them. For the CDR3, the DNA is TGTGCCACCACAACCGGAGGGACAGCGTCTGGGGCCAACGTCCTGACTTTC. This gives the protein CATTTGGTASGANVLTF.

The genes are TRBV29-1 and TRBJ1-1; 7 positions match TRBD1. V shed 7 bases, J shed 1 base, and the junction held 3 bases outside the gene matches. CDR1 is SQVTM, CDR2 ANQGSEA, per germline. This CDR3 has 12 amino acids. The DNA for the CDR3 is TGCAGCGCTGACAGGGCGAACACTGAAGCTTTCTTT. Translated: CSADRANTEAFF. The whole variable domain, filled in from reference TRBV29-1 and TRBJ1-1, reads SAVISQKPSRDICQRGTSLTIQCQVDSQVTMMFWYRQQPGQSLTLIATANQGSEATYESGFVIDKFPISRPNLTFSTLTVSNMSPEDSSIYLCSADRANTEAFFGQGTRLTVV.